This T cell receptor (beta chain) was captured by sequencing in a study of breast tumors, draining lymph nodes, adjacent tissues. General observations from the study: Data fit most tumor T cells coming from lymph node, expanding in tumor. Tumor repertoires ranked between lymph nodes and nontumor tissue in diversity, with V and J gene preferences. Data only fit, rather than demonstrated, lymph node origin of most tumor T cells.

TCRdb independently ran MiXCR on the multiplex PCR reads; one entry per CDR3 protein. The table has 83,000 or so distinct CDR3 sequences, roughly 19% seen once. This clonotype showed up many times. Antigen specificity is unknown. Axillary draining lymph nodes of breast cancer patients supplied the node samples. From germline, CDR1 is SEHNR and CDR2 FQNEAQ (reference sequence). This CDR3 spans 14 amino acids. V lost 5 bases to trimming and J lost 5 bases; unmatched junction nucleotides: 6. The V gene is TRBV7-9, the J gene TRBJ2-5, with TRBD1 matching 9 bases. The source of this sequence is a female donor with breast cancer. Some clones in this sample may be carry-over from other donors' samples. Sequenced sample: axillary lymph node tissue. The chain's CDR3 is CASSQDRGRETQYF. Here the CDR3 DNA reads TGTGCCAGCAGCCAGGACAGGGGAAGGGAGACCCAGTACTTC.